One sample yielded the 27 T cell receptor beta chains listed below, sequenced in a study of long-term antiretroviral therapy in people with HIV. With survey level as its setting, the immunoSEQ assay was v3.0. Measured with immunoSEQ multiplex PCR; TCRdb has only the in-frame clones, and not every one. This table holds some 28,000 clones, roughly 88% found once. The sequencing used unsorted PBMCs, collected 2.8 years after starting antiretroviral therapy. These receptors were obtained from a man aged 25 to 40 with HIV.

The J gene is TRBJ2-7, the V gene TRBV30; TRBD1 agrees at 7 bases. Unmatched junction bases numbered 12, after V lost 3 bases and J lost 4 bases. The length of the CDR3 is 15 residues. CDR1 and CDR2 (germline): GTSNPN, SVGIG (reference sequence). CDR3 in DNA: TGTGCCTGGAGCCCCGAGGGGGCAGCCGGGTACGAGCAGTACTTC. Amino acid sequence: CAWSPEGAAGYEQYF.

The rearrangement uses TRBV6-1 and TRBJ2-2, with D unclear. This CDR3 spans 15 amino acids. The V end was cut by 1 base, the J end by 4 bases, with 10 bases between. The germline V gene has CDR1 MNHNS and CDR2 SASEGT. CDR3 sequence reads: CASSEGSSRTGELFF. For the CDR3, the DNA is TGTGCCAGCAGTGAAGGTTCATCCCGCACCGGGGAGCTGTTTTTT.

The CDR3 protein is CASSGGQGTGELFF. CDR3 sequence (DNA): TGCGCCAGCAGCGGGGGACAGGGGACCGGGGAGCTGTTTTTT. The chain recombines TRBV5-1 with TRBJ2-2, with 10 bases identical to TRBD1. The CDR3 spans 14 residues. CDR1 SGHRS and CDR2 YFSETQ come from the germline V gene. V shed 4 bases and J 5 bases; nucleotides not matched to a gene: 2.

The chain has TRBV4-2 and TRBJ2-2, with 11 bases that match TRBD1. The CDR3 is 16 residues long. V shed 0 bases and J 8 bases; nucleotides not matched to a gene: 5. Germline values: CDR1 LGHNA, CDR2 YNFKEQ. The CDR3 region is CASSQDRTGGSGELFF. In DNA, the CDR3 is TGTGCCAGCAGCCAAGATAGGACAGGGGGCTCTGGGGAGCTGTTTTTT.

The chain recombines TRBV5-4 with TRBJ2-6, with TRBD1 matching over 12 bases. After removal of 3 bases from V and 4 bases from J, the junction contained 5 bases not matched to a gene. Per the germline V gene, CDR1 is SGHNT and CDR2 is YYREEE (reference sequence). This CDR3 is 17 amino acids long. The CDR3 sequence is CASSSPGQGAGANVLTF. CDR3 nucleotide sequence: TGTGCCAGCAGCTCCCCGGGACAGGGGGCCGGGGCCAACGTCCTGACTTTC.

The chain is built from TRBV19 and TRBJ1-2; a weak D match, TRBD1 (6 bases). Germline CDR1 reads LNHDA; CDR2 reads SQIVND (reference sequence). The CDR3 has 12 amino acids. V was clipped by 5 bases and J by 8 bases, with 12 bases between them. The CDR3 nucleotides read TGTGCCAGTAGTCTACAGGGCGGGGGCTACACCTTC. This sequence encodes CASSLQGGGYTF.

The V call is TRBV19, the J call TRBJ2-3; maybe TRBD1 (6 bases). V shed 5 bases and J shed 3 bases, with 15 bases lying between them. Germline V gene data show CDR1 as LNHDA and CDR2 as SQIVND (reference sequence). The CDR3 is 15 residues long. The CDR3 region is CASSQGKIRTDTQYF. The CDR3 nucleotides are TGTGCCAGTAGTCAGGGGAAGATTAGGACAGATACGCAGTATTTT. Filled out from reference TRBV19 and TRBJ2-3, the complete variable domain reads DGGITQSPKYLFRKEGQNVTLSCEQNLNHDAMYWYRQDPGQGLRLIYYSQIVNDFQKGDIAEGYSVSREKKESFPLTVTSAQKNPTAFYLCASSQGKIRTDTQYFGPGTRLTVL.

V usage is TRBV7-2 and J usage is TRBJ2-2; D is uncertain. The V and J ends lost 5 bases and 0 bases respectively, with 10 bases between them. Germline-derived CDR1 and CDR2 are SGHTA and FQGNSA. The CDR3 is 15 amino acids. Here the CDR3 reads CASSLGGTNTGELFF. The CDR3 DNA follows: TGTGCCAGCAGCCTCGGCGGAACGAACACCGGGGAGCTGTTTTTT.

This chain joins TRBV19 and TRBJ2-7; 7 bases align to TRBD1. Germline CDR1 reads LNHDA; CDR2 reads SQIVND (reference sequence). This CDR3 is built from 14 residues. V lost 3 bases and J lost 6; bases outside the gene matches: 8. As DNA, the CDR3 is TGTGCCAGTAGTATTGGGGACAGTTATGGCGAGCAGTACTTC. This sequence encodes CASSIGDSYGEQYF.

V and J are TRBV7-2 and TRBJ1-1; D not resolved. There are 16 residues in the CDR3. Trimming stripped 2 bases from V and 4 bases from J, with 17 bases between. Germline CDR1 is SGHTA and CDR2 is FQGNSA. In DNA, the CDR3 is TGTGCCAGCAGCTTATTGGCAGGCCTGAGAGCCACTGAAGCTTTCTTT. Translating gives CASSLLAGLRATEAFF.

This clone was detected a few times. The J gene is TRBJ1-1, the V gene TRBV4-3; no firm D call. CDR1 and CDR2 (germline): LGHNA, YSLEER. The germline V and J ends were trimmed by 1 base and 10 bases, with 13 bases remaining between them. The CDR3 runs to 13 residues. CDR3 nucleotide sequence: TGCGCCAGCAGCCAAGCAGGAGCCTCGGGAGCTTTCTTT. It codes for CASSQAGASGAFF.

This chain uses TRBV19 with TRBJ2-1, with TRBD2 identical over 8 bases. Germline values: CDR1 LNHDA, CDR2 SQIVND (reference sequence). The CDR3 spans 15 residues. The ends lost 3 bases at V and 4 bases at J; junction bases unmatched: 5. The CDR3 loop is CASSIAGLEYNEQFF. The CDR3 DNA sequence: TGTGCCAGTAGTATCGCGGGACTAGAGTACAATGAGCAGTTCTTC.

The chain couples TRBV5-1 to TRBJ2-2, with TRBD1 identical over 7 bases. Germline-derived CDR1 and CDR2 are SGHRS and YFSETQ. The ends lost 2 bases at V and 6 bases at J; junction bases unmatched: 10. This CDR3 contains 16 residues. The DNA of the CDR3 is TGCGCCAGCAGCTTCACCCCGAGACAGGGTTCCGGGGAGCTGTTTTTT. This sequence encodes CASSFTPRQGSGELFF. The entire variable domain, with the rest obtained from reference TRBV5-1 and TRBJ2-2, is as follows: KAGVTQTPRYLIKTRGQQVTLSCSPISGHRSVSWYQQTPGQGLQFLFEYFSETQRNKGNFPGRFSGRQFSNSRSEMNVSTLELGDSALYLCASSFTPRQGSGELFFGEGSRLTVL.

J is TRBJ2-2 and V is TRBV6-5, with TRBD2 identical over 7 bases. Germline lookup yields CDR1 MNHEY and CDR2 SVGAGI. Losses at the gene ends were 4 bases for V and 4 bases for J; bases not matched to a gene: 9. The CDR3 spans 16 residues. The CDR3 sequence is CASSSPRPGGTGELFF. CDR3 DNA: TGTGCCAGCAGTTCTCCTAGGCCGGGGGGCACCGGGGAGCTGTTTTTT.

The V call is TRBV5-1, the J call TRBJ2-3; D possibly matches TRBD1 or TRBD2 (6 bases each). The CDR3 runs to 17 residues. V was trimmed by 2 bases and J by 0 bases, leaving 16 bases between them. Germline values: CDR1 SGHRS, CDR2 YFSETQ. The CDR3 sequence: CASSFRPGALSTDTQYF. For the CDR3, the DNA is TGCGCCAGCAGCTTTAGGCCGGGGGCACTAAGCACAGATACGCAGTATTTT.

V gene TRBV5-6 combines with J gene TRBJ2-7; 7 bases match TRBD1. Germline trimming cut 4 bases from V and 4 bases from J; bases unmatched to any gene: 5. The CDR3 spans 13 residues. The germline V gene encodes CDR1 SGHDT and CDR2 YYEEEE. In nucleotides, the CDR3 is TGTGCCAGCAGCGGACCACAGGGGTACGAGCAGTACTTC. Protein sequence: CASSGPQGYEQYF.

The V call is TRBV27, the J call TRBJ2-2; D is perhaps TRBD2 (7 bases). This CDR3 region has 17 residues. Germline V CDR1 and CDR2: MNHEY, SMNVEV (reference sequence). The V end lost 8 bases, the J end lost 8 bases, and 27 bases lay between the germline ends. The CDR3 protein is CASRALGGGKGGGELFF. CDR3 nucleotides: TGTGCCAGCCGGGCCCTTGGCGGGGGAAAGGGGGGTGGGGAGCTGTTTTTT.

The chain links TRBV2 to TRBJ1-5; D call uncertain. With 7 bases removed from V and 7 bases from J, the gap between germline ends came to 14 bases. The germline V gene encodes CDR1 SNHLY and CDR2 FYNNEI. The CDR3 covers 13 residues. CDR3 nucleotides: TGTGCCAGCACCATCGGCCTGGGACAGCCCCAGCATTTT. Amino acids: CASTIGLGQPQHF.

V gene TRBV7-9 combines with J gene TRBJ2-5; tentative D call: TRBD2 (5 bases). Trimming shortened V by 3 bases and J by 2 bases, and 10 bases separated the two germline ends. Germline V gene sequence: CDR1 SEHNR, CDR2 FQNEAQ (reference sequence). The CDR3 loop spans 14 amino acids. The CDR3 loop is CASSFRLMQETQYF. CDR3 coding DNA: TGTGCCAGCAGCTTCCGACTAATGCAAGAGACCCAGTACTTC.

The chain links TRBV6-5 to TRBJ1-5; 8 bases line up with TRBD1. The CDR3 extends over 16 amino acids. In germline, CDR1 is MNHEY, CDR2 SVGAGI. The junction had 5 bases not matched to a gene; V was cut back by 0 bases and J by 4 bases. The CDR3 nucleotides read TGTGCCAGCAGTTACTCGGGGACAGGAACTAATCAGCCCCAGCATTTT. Translation gives CASSYSGTGTNQPQHF.

The rearrangement joins TRBV5-5 to TRBJ2-1, with D perhaps assigned TRBD1 or TRBD2 (6 bases each). The germline gives CDR1 SGHKS, CDR2 YYEKEE (reference sequence). V lost 0 bases and J lost 2, with 9 bases in between. This CDR3 is built from 15 residues. CDR3 loop: CASSLDGGAYNEQFF. Written as DNA, the CDR3 is TGTGCCAGCAGCTTGGACGGGGGCGCCTACAATGAGCAGTTCTTC.

Only a few counts were recorded for this clone. V usage is TRBV21-1 and J usage is TRBJ1-1; the table's D call, TRBD1, was not checked against the DNA. TRBV21-1 constitutes a pseudogene. The CDR3 loop spans 15 amino acids. The CDR3 DNA reads as TGTGCCAGCAGCAAAGGGGGACAGACGAACACTGAAGCTTTCTTT. The encoded protein is CASSKGGQTNTEAFF.

The rearrangement links TRBV2 to TRBJ2-5; 7 bases agree with TRBD1. The CDR3 is 15 residues long. J lost 4 bases, V lost 7 bases, and 12 bases had no gene match. In germline, CDR1 is SNHLY, CDR2 FYNNEI. Written as DNA, the CDR3 is TGTGCCAGCACGACCCGCCCGGGACAGCCAGAGACCCAGTACTTC. This codes for CASTTRPGQPETQYF.

The J gene is TRBJ1-3, the V gene TRBV2; the match to TRBD1 covers 7 bases. The CDR3 is 13 residues long. The trim removed 8 bases at V and 7 bases at J, leaving 8 bases unmatched. Germline V gene data show CDR1 as SNHLY and CDR2 as FYNNEI. CDR3 region: CASQGGTGNTIYF. The CDR3 coding sequence is TGTGCCAGCCAGGGGGGTACGGGCAACACCATATATTTT. Supplemented by reference TRBV2 and TRBJ1-3, the full variable domain reads EPEVTQTPSHQVTQMGQEVILRCVPISNHLYFYWYRQILGQKVEFLVSFYNNEISEKSEIFDDQFSVERPDGSNFTLKIRSTKLEDSAMYFCASQGGTGNTIYFGEGSWLTVV.

The chain links TRBV5-4 to TRBJ2-5; D is unresolved. Trimming pared 4 bases from V and 5 bases from J, leaving 12 bases between. This CDR3 has 13 residues. Germline V gives CDR1 SGHNT, CDR2 YYREEE (reference sequence). The CDR3, as DNA: TGTGCCAGCAGCACGCTTGAGATGGAGACCCAGTACTTC. Translation gives CASSTLEMETQYF.

The chain links TRBV7-3 to TRBJ2-7; D is uncertain. V was pared by 1 base and J by 4 bases, with 8 bases between. The CDR3 runs to 13 residues. The germline gives CDR1 SGHTA, CDR2 FQGTGA. In DNA form, the CDR3 reads TGTGCCAGCAGCTTAATCAGGATGTACGAGCAGTACTTC. Amino acid sequence: CASSLIRMYEQYF.

The chain couples TRBV30 to TRBJ1-2; D possibly corresponds to TRBD1 (5 bases). The CDR3 totals 10 residues. Germline loops: CDR1 GTSNPN, CDR2 SVGIG (reference sequence). The CDR3 sequence is CAQGPAGVTF. Written as DNA, the CDR3 is TGTGCTCAGGGACCGGCGGGGGTCACCTTC.